Sequencing of this T cell receptor (beta chain) was carried out in a study of blood T cells in healthy people across ages. Every participating donor contributed approximately 10 milliliters of peripheral blood through a draw. Per the germline V gene, CDR1 is SQVTM and CDR2 is ANQGSEA. The CDR3 has 14 amino acids. The J segment lost 2 bases and the V segment lost 3 bases, leaving 5 bases of the junction unmatched. Alongside a J-beta primer mix, a sample-barcoded 5' primer served in a second PCR lasting about 7 to 12 cycles. Via MiXCR, TCRdb re-called the 5' RACE reads, giving one row per CDR3 protein. The sample lists hundreds of thousands of distinct CDR3 sequences, around half occurring once. The table lists this clonotype with a count of one.

The J gene is TRBJ2-7, the V gene TRBV29-1; 9 bases map to TRBD2. What was sequenced was blood. This receptor was taken from an older man in good health. The CDR3 nucleotides are TGCAGCGTTGATCGCGGACTAGCGACCTACGAGCAGTACTTC. Translation: CSVDRGLATYEQYF.